This paragraph reports one TCR beta chain. Its antigen is not identified. Sequencing was performed with immunoSEQ multiplex PCR; in TCRdb, only in-frame clones are kept and a portion is missing. The sample carries nearly 20,000 clones, around 81% recorded once. This sample is drawn from a study of T cell therapy after organ transplantation. General observations from the study: Post-therapy CD8 clonality change correlated inversely with pretherapy clonality.

CDR1 is SGHTA and CDR2 is FQGNSA in the germline V gene. Trimming took off 3 bases at V and 3 bases at J, with 6 bases between the two ends. The CDR3 spans 13 residues. As to time point: 4-8 weeks after completion of therapy. The source of this sequence is a human patient who had received a solid organ transplant and had CMV disease. The graft donor may have contributed some T cells. V usage is TRBV7-2 and J usage is TRBJ2-1, with TRBD2 as a possible D gene (5 bases). Source: CD8+ T cells from blood, taken after autologous CMV-specific T cell therapy. CDR3 sequence: CASSFGNYNEQFF. Written as DNA, the CDR3 is TGTGCCAGCAGCTTCGGGAACTACAATGAGCAGTTCTTC.